The 22 T cell receptor beta chains below all came from one sample that was sequenced in a study of metastatic and nonmetastatic thyroid tumors. Using MiXCR, TCRdb reanalyzed the PCR reads. The data show 40,000 or so clones, with about a sixth seen just once and roughly 9.8% held by the top ten. All patients reached thyroid surgery having received no treatment beforehand. The sample taken for sequencing was tumor tissue. These receptors all come from a female donor with papillary thyroid cancer or a benign thyroid nodule (not recorded which). Some clones in this sample may be carry-over from other donors' samples.

This clone is deemed medium-sized. This chain joins TRBV6-1 and TRBJ2-1; tentative D call: TRBD2 (5 bases). Trimming removed 8 bases at V and 7 bases at J, with 15 bases between. Per the germline V gene, CDR1 is MNHNS and CDR2 is SASEGT. This CDR3 has 13 residues. The CDR3 DNA reads as TGTGCCAGCCGGGTTAGCGAGAGGAATGAGCAGTTCTTC. This codes for CASRVSERNEQFF.

This clone was counted many times. The gene calls are TRBV10-3 and TRBJ2-6, with a weak D call TRBD1 (6 bases). The ends were cut back, 7 bases at V and 0 bases at J, with 13 bases in the middle. Germline CDR1 and CDR2: ENHRY and SYGVKD. The length of the CDR3 is 16 residues. For the CDR3, the DNA is TGTGCCATCACCCAAGGGGGAAACTCTGGGGCCAACGTCCTGACTTTC. This encodes CAITQGGNSGANVLTF.

This clone was observed at least ten times. This rearrangement joins TRBV29-1 to TRBJ2-3; perhaps TRBD1 as D (5 bases). This CDR3 spans 15 amino acids. The germline V and J ends were trimmed by 8 bases and 3 bases, with 21 bases remaining between them. The V gene's germline CDR1 is SQVTM and CDR2 ANQGSEA. Here the CDR3 DNA reads TGCAGCTTCCGCAGGGCAACGGTACGGACAGATACGCAGTATTTT. Translating gives CSFRRATVRTDTQYF.

At least ten counts were recorded for this clone. Other DNA sequences in the same sample also yield this CDR3. The rearrangement uses TRBV28 and TRBJ1-2; no reliable D call. This CDR3 is built from 12 residues. With 3 bases removed from V and 8 bases from J, the gap between germline ends came to 10 bases. The V gene's germline CDR1 is MDHEN and CDR2 SYDVKM. CDR3 sequence: CASSLVPRGYTF. CDR3 DNA: TGTGCCAGCAGTTTGGTCCCCCGAGGCTACACCTTC.

Concerning this clone: Compared with germline, one end of the junction differs, possibly owing to a read error. V gene TRBV11-2 combines with J gene TRBJ1-6, with D tentatively TRBD1 (5 bases). Germline-derived CDR1 and CDR2 are SGHAT and FQNNGV. The CDR3 is 14 amino acids. The DNA for the CDR3 is TGTGCCATCAGCCAGGACATGGGGCTTTCACCCCTCCACTTT. This gives the protein CAISQDMGLSPLHF.

This clone came up many times. Additional DNA sequences in this sample encode the identical CDR3. This chain uses TRBV5-4 with TRBJ2-7; TRBD1 agrees at 12 bases. Germline assignment: CDR1 SGHNT and CDR2 YYREEE (reference sequence). J lost 5 bases, V lost 1 base, and 10 bases had no gene match. CDR3 length: 17 residues. As DNA, the CDR3 is TGTGCCAGCAGCTTGAAATCCGCCGGGACAGGGGGCGACGAGCAGTACTTC. Encoded protein: CASSLKSAGTGGDEQYF.

This clone was picked up many times. The V gene is TRBV7-2, the J gene TRBJ1-6; no clear D gene. The V end lost 3 bases, the J end lost 2 bases, and 8 bases lay between the germline ends. This CDR3 contains 15 residues. CDR1 and CDR2 (germline): SGHTA, FQGNSA. The CDR3, as DNA: TGTGCCAGCAGCTTTACAGCTACCTATAATTCACCCCTCCACTTT. Translated: CASSFTATYNSPLHF.

This clone came up a few times. A read error may be the cause here, since a much bigger clone is one base away. The rearrangement links TRBV29-1 to TRBJ2-3, with 8 bases that match TRBD2. CDR3 length: 13 residues. Losses at the gene ends were 7 bases for V and 1 base for J; bases not matched to a gene: 4. Germline V gene sequence: CDR1 SQVTM, CDR2 ANQGSEA. The CDR3 nucleotides read TGCAGCGCCTTAGCGGGGTGCACAGATACGCAGTATTTT. It translates to CSALAGCTDTQYF.

This clone was counted between two and nine times. The chain couples TRBV6-1 to TRBJ2-1, with TRBD2 identical over 12 bases. Germline CDR1 is MNHNS and CDR2 is SASEGT. The CDR3 totals 18 residues. V lost 6 bases and J lost 1; bases outside the gene matches: 10. The CDR3 region has the DNA TGTGCCAGCAGCCATCCGACTAGCGGGAGTACTTCCTACAATGAGCAGTTCTTC. Protein sequence: CASSHPTSGSTSYNEQFF.

This clone has a count of ten or more. CDR3 nucleotide sequence: TGTGCCAGCAGCCAAGATAGAGGAAGGAATTCACCCCTCCACTTT. It codes for CASSQDRGRNSPLHF. This chain uses TRBV4-2 with TRBJ1-6; D gene unclear. The CDR3 covers 15 residues. Germline V CDR1 and CDR2: LGHNA, YNFKEQ. V lost 0 bases to trimming and J lost 7 bases, with 10 bases between them.

Only a few counts were recorded for this clone. One end of the junction fails to match germline, which may point to a read error. This rearrangement joins TRBV28 to TRBJ2-1; D unclear. This CDR3 contains 13 residues. CDR1 is MDHEN, CDR2 SYDVKM, per germline. The chain's CDR3 is CAGSLWSLNEQFF. The CDR3 region has the DNA TGTGCCGGCAGTTTATGGTCACTCAATGAGCAGTTCTTC.

By sample fraction, this clone is medium-sized. The chain uses TRBV28 and TRBJ2-7; 7 bases match TRBD2. This CDR3 has 15 residues. Germline CDR1 reads MDHEN; CDR2 reads SYDVKM. The V segment lost 6 bases and the J segment 4 bases; nucleotides outside the gene matches: 12. DNA for the CDR3: TGTGCCAGCAGCCCAATTGGGACTAAAATATACGAGCAGTACTTC. Its protein is CASSPIGTKIYEQYF.

The chain uses TRBV5-1 and TRBJ2-7; 7 nucleotides agree with TRBD2. The CDR3 runs 16 residues. The V and J ends lost 4 bases and 2 bases, in that order; junction bases with no gene match: 12. The germline V gene encodes CDR1 SGHRS and CDR2 YFSETQ. The CDR3 sequence: CASSGATGTITYEQYF. The CDR3 nucleotides are TGCGCCAGCAGCGGAGCCACCGGGACTATTACCTACGAGCAGTACTTC.

This clone was recorded at least ten times. This chain links TRBV3-1 with TRBJ1-1; unclear D gene. This CDR3 spans 14 amino acids. Trimming stripped 1 base from V and 0 bases from J, with 6 bases between. Looked up from germline, CDR1 is LGHDT and CDR2 is YNNKEL (reference sequence). The CDR3 reads CASSQAPLNTEAFF. CDR3 nucleotides: TGTGCCAGCAGCCAAGCCCCCCTGAACACTGAAGCTTTCTTT.

For this clone: The conserved phenylalanine or tryptophan is not found at the CDR3 terminus, so this likely reflects a read error. The CDR3: CASSSGLAGVSYEQYL. In DNA, the CDR3 is TGCGCCAGCAGTTCAGGACTAGCGGGAGTGTCCTACGAGCAGTACCTC. The V gene is TRBV27, the J gene TRBJ2-7, with 13 nucleotides matching TRBD2. The CDR3 is 16 residues long. CDR1 MNHEY and CDR2 SMNVEV come from the germline V gene (reference sequence).

This clone was found many times. The chain couples TRBV30 to TRBJ2-1, with D maybe TRBD2 (6 bases). Trimming removed 0 bases at V and 14 bases at J, with 14 bases between. Looked up from germline, CDR1 is GTSNPN and CDR2 is SVGIG (reference sequence). The CDR3 is made up of 12 amino acids. The CDR3 here is CAWSVTRDSEFF. Written as DNA, the CDR3 is TGTGCCTGGAGTGTGACACGGGACTCGGAGTTCTTC.

This clone was counted many times. This sequence may be a read error, since a much larger clone differs from it by one base. The sample has other DNA sequences that encode this CDR3 too. The rearrangement links TRBV12-3 or TRBV12-4 to TRBJ1-1; 8 bases line up with TRBD1. Trimming cost V 7 bases and J 4 bases; bases outside gene matches: 8. The CDR3 covers 14 residues. The CDR3 bases are TGTGCCAGCACCTCGACAGGGGAAGGCACTGAAGCTTTCTTT. The encoded protein is CASTSTGEGTEAFF.

This clone was recorded many times. The chain employs TRBV5-1 and TRBJ2-3, with D hard to call. In germline, CDR1 is SGHRS, CDR2 YFSETQ. This CDR3 has 12 residues. V lost 4 bases, J lost 2 bases, and 5 bases lay in between. This CDR3 is CASSGYTDTQYF. Written as DNA, the CDR3 is TGCGCCAGCAGCGGCTACACAGATACGCAGTATTTT. Supplemented by reference TRBV5-1 and TRBJ2-3, the full variable domain reads KAGVTQTPRYLIKTRGQQVTLSCSPISGHRSVSWYQQTPGQGLQFLFEYFSETQRNKGNFPGRFSGRQFSNSRSEMNVSTLELGDSALYLCASSGYTDTQYFGPGTRLTVL.

This clone was seen repeatedly, ten times or more. This rearrangement joins TRBV18 to TRBJ2-1; D remains unclear. Germline V gene lookup returns CDR1 KGHSH and CDR2 LQKENI. V was pared by 2 bases and J by 1 base, with 9 bases between. The CDR3 loop spans 15 amino acids. The CDR3 nucleotides read TGTGCCAGCTCACCAGATGCGGCTTCCTACAATGAGCAGTTCTTC. The encoded protein is CASSPDAASYNEQFF.

This clone was found many times. J is TRBJ2-7 and V is TRBV19; D remains ambiguous. CDR3 length: 14 residues. Germline assignment: CDR1 LNHDA and CDR2 SQIVND (reference sequence). With 4 bases removed from V and 2 bases from J, the gap between germline ends came to 12 bases. The CDR3 loop is CASSKSGGAYEQYF. Here the CDR3 DNA reads TGTGCCAGTAGTAAATCCGGTGGAGCCTACGAGCAGTACTTC.

The genes are TRBV28 and TRBJ1-3; no definite D call. CDR1 and CDR2 (germline): MDHEN, SYDVKM. CDR3 size: 14 residues. The ends were cut back, 7 bases at V and 4 bases at J, with 14 bases in the middle. The CDR3, as DNA: TGTGCCAGCATCCCTCCCTGGCGGGGAAACACCATATATTTT. Translated: CASIPPWRGNTIYF.

CDR3 nucleotide sequence: TGTGCCAGCAGCCCGACCGGGACAGGGGGTCACGAGCAGTACTTC. Translating gives CASSPTGTGGHEQYF. This chain links TRBV7-9 with TRBJ2-7; the match to TRBD1 covers 11 bases. Trimming removed 5 bases from V and 5 bases from J; junction bases left unmatched: 8. Germline V gene lookup returns CDR1 SEHNR and CDR2 FQNEAQ (reference sequence). This CDR3 spans 15 amino acids.